This T cell receptor (beta chain) was documented in a study of Ad26.COV2.S vaccination and SARS-CoV-2 variants. Treatment defined: roughly 19 received Ad26.COV2.S at low or high dose, single or two shots; about 5 received placebo; per-sample allocation not given. Material that was analyzed had been drawn on day 63 after the first vaccine or placebo injection. This vaccine is an Ad26 vector that expresses the Wuhan-strain SARS-CoV-2 spike. V lost 0 bases, J lost 4 bases, and 9 bases lay in between. The length of the CDR3 is 14 residues. From germline, CDR1 is SGHRS and CDR2 YFSETQ. Only in-frame clones appear in the TCRdb table, and some are missing; sequencing was by immunoSEQ multiplex PCR. The data contain about 350,000 clones, less than 90% of them singletons. A word on this clone: The antigen remains unidentified.

The study's findings and limits: Recipients of vaccine and of placebo showed similar breadth of their non-spike TCR repertoires. Reportedly, after vaccination the spike-specific CD8+ and CD4+ T cell responses displayed substantial breadth.

The material was peripheral blood, obtained in a trial of Ad26.COV2.S vaccine versus placebo. The TCR originated in a person aged 18 to 59 who received the Ad26.COV2.S COVID-19 vaccine or a placebo. The J gene is TRBJ2-3, the V gene TRBV5-1; no reliable D call. The CDR3 loop is CASSLVPPSDTQYF. CDR3 nucleotides: TGCGCCAGCAGCTTGGTACCCCCCTCAGATACGCAGTATTTT.